The 19 T cell receptor beta chains listed next were all sequenced from one sample in a study of cytotoxic CD8 clonotypes in ibrutinib-treated CLL. Generated by immunoSEQ multiplex PCR, the TCRdb table keeps only in-frame clones and is missing some. The sample yields some 19,000 clones, over 70% seen once. Sample: PBMCs, taken before ibrutinib treatment. These receptors were taken from a human donor with chronic lymphocytic leukemia.

This clone was counted once. The chain has TRBV19 and TRBJ2-7, with 7 positions matching TRBD1. From germline, CDR1 is LNHDA and CDR2 SQIVND (reference sequence). The length of the CDR3 is 16 residues. V was clipped by 7 bases and J by 6 bases; unmatched bases: 18. The CDR3: CASTSPPGNRGVEQYF. DNA of the CDR3: TGTGCCAGTACCTCTCCTCCCGGGAACAGGGGAGTCGAGCAGTACTTC.

This clone has just one count. J is TRBJ2-3 and V is TRBV7-9; 10 bases agree with TRBD2. Germline V gene lookup returns CDR1 SEHNR and CDR2 FQNEAQ (reference sequence). The trim removed 6 bases at V and 1 base at J, leaving 4 bases unmatched. The CDR3 is made up of 15 amino acids. The CDR3 sequence is CASSQTSGGTDTQYF. CDR3 bases: TGTGCCAGCAGTCAAACTAGCGGGGGCACAGATACGCAGTATTTT.

The V call is TRBV28, the J call TRBJ2-1; 8 nucleotides align to TRBD2. This CDR3 spans 16 amino acids. V shed 8 bases, J shed 0 bases, and the junction held 9 bases outside the gene matches. CDR1 is MDHEN and CDR2 is SYDVKM in the germline V gene. The CDR3 sequence is CASPSGRGASYNEQFF. The CDR3 DNA sequence: TGTGCCAGCCCCTCGGGGCGGGGGGCCTCCTACAATGAGCAGTTCTTC.

This clone was detected a few times. The chain is built from TRBV19 and TRBJ2-3; D is ambiguous. Germline V gives CDR1 LNHDA, CDR2 SQIVND (reference sequence). Deletions cut 5 bases from V and 6 bases from J, with 9 bases between. The CDR3 runs 12 residues. The CDR3 loop is CASSVLWDTQYF. The DNA for the CDR3 is TGTGCCAGTAGTGTACTTTGGGATACGCAGTATTTT.

V gene TRBV9 combines with J gene TRBJ1-4; the D gene is possibly TRBD1 (5 bases). CDR1 is SGDLS, CDR2 YYNGEE, per germline. The CDR3 consists of 14 residues. V lost 0 bases, J lost 4 bases, and 7 bases lay in between. The CDR3 sequence is CASSVGGINEKLFF. The CDR3 DNA reads TGTGCCAGCAGCGTAGGGGGGATTAATGAAAAACTGTTTTTT.

This clone came up a few times. The V and J genes are TRBV19 and TRBJ2-1; D ambiguous. The CDR3 covers 15 residues. Trimming cost V 5 bases and J 0 bases, with 11 bases left between them. Per the germline V gene, CDR1 is LNHDA and CDR2 is SQIVND (reference sequence). DNA of the CDR3: TGTGCCAGTAGTCAGGACCCAAACTCCTACAATGAGCAGTTCTTC. It specifies CASSQDPNSYNEQFF.

This chain links TRBV10-1 with TRBJ1-1; 7 bases align to TRBD1. Germline V gene sequence: CDR1 WNHNN, CDR2 SYGVQD (reference sequence). There are 14 residues in the CDR3. The ends lost 3 bases at V and 5 bases at J; junction bases unmatched: 6. The CDR3 nucleotides read TGCGCCAGCAGTGAAAGGCAGGGGGGGACTGAAGCTTTCTTT. Protein product: CASSERQGGTEAFF.

The chain recombines TRBV19 with TRBJ1-1; D gene uncertain. This CDR3 comprises 14 residues. CDR1 LNHDA and CDR2 SQIVND come from the germline V gene (reference sequence). V was shortened by 1 base and J by 9 bases, with 15 bases between the two germline ends. As DNA, the CDR3 is TGTGCCAGTAGTATAGGCCGAGGAGGTCGTCAAGCTTTCTTT. Protein product: CASSIGRGGRQAFF.

This clone was observed a handful of times. The chain has TRBV5-1 and TRBJ2-5; 9 nucleotides agree with TRBD1. The CDR3 length is 14 residues. Germline V gene sequence: CDR1 SGHRS, CDR2 YFSETQ. The V segment lost 4 bases and the J segment 5 bases; nucleotides outside the gene matches: 6. CDR3 loop: CASSRDRATETQYF. The CDR3 coding sequence is TGCGCCAGCAGCCGGGACAGGGCTACGGAGACCCAGTACTTC. The complete variable domain, with remaining parts taken from reference TRBV5-1 and TRBJ2-5, reads KAGVTQTPRYLIKTRGQQVTLSCSPISGHRSVSWYQQTPGQGLQFLFEYFSETQRNKGNFPGRFSGRQFSNSRSEMNVSTLELGDSALYLCASSRDRATETQYFGPGTRLLVL.

The chain links TRBV7-8 to TRBJ2-2; D gene unclear. CDR3 length equals 16 residues. Germline CDR1 reads SGHVS; CDR2 reads FQNEAQ. V lost 0 bases and J lost 1, with 9 bases in between. Written as DNA, the CDR3 is TGTGCCAGCAGCTTAGCTCTTGGGGAGAACACCGGGGAGCTGTTTTTT. Its protein is CASSLALGENTGELFF.

This clone was seen just once. The rearrangement joins TRBV7-3 to TRBJ2-3; 10 positions agree with TRBD1. The CDR3 loop spans 15 amino acids. Germline V gives CDR1 SGHTA, CDR2 FQGTGA. The V gene end was trimmed by 5 bases and the J gene end by 6 bases; junction bases not matched to a gene: 8. The CDR3 bases are TGTGCCAGCAGCCCCCGACAGGGGGCATTGGATACGCAGTATTTT. Its protein is CASSPRQGALDTQYF.

V and J are TRBV29-1 and TRBJ2-7; D might be TRBD2 (7 bases). V was trimmed by 7 bases and J by 5 bases, leaving 15 bases between them. Germline assignment: CDR1 SQVTM and CDR2 ANQGSEA. The CDR3 is 12 amino acids. CDR3 sequence (DNA): TGCAGCGCCGGGGGGCTGGGTAACGAGCAGTACTTC. Encoded protein: CSAGGLGNEQYF.

The CDR3 region has the DNA TGTGCCATCAGTACGGGACACGGGGTCTATGGCTACACCTTC. It specifies CAISTGHGVYGYTF. V is TRBV10-3 and J is TRBJ1-2, with a possible D match to TRBD1 (6 bases). This CDR3 is built from 14 residues. Trimming cost V 5 bases and J 4 bases, with 14 bases left between them. Germline V gene lookup returns CDR1 ENHRY and CDR2 SYGVKD.

The chain recombines TRBV7-6 with TRBJ2-7; TRBD1 aligns across 7 bases. The V segment lost 4 bases and the J segment 4 bases; nucleotides outside the gene matches: 1. CDR1 is SGHVS and CDR2 is FNYEAQ in the germline V gene. This CDR3 region has 12 residues. In DNA, the CDR3 is TGTGCCAGCAGCTCGGACAGGTACGAGCAGTACTTC. Residues: CASSSDRYEQYF.

The chain carries TRBV2 and TRBJ1-4, with unresolved D. V was pared by 1 base and J by 8 bases, with 14 bases between. The CDR3 has 15 residues. The V gene's germline CDR1 is SNHLY and CDR2 FYNNEI. The CDR3 DNA follows: TGTGCCAGCAGTGAAGAAATTCCGATGTTGGAAAAACTGTTTTTT. Protein sequence: CASSEEIPMLEKLFF.

This sequence joins TRBV14 and TRBJ2-7; D not resolved. The V gene's germline CDR1 is SGHDN and CDR2 FVKESK. The CDR3 totals 12 residues. Trimming took off 2 bases at V and 3 bases at J, with 5 bases between the two ends. The CDR3 sequence is CASSQRFYEQYF. The CDR3 nucleotides read TGTGCCAGCAGCCAAAGGTTCTACGAGCAGTACTTC.

This clone came up a few times. The V call is TRBV6-1, the J call TRBJ1-2; no clear D. The CDR3 extends over 13 amino acids. The V end was cut by 1 base, the J end by 4 bases, with 7 bases between. Germline loops: CDR1 MNHNS, CDR2 SASEGT. The CDR3 here is CASSEDYSYGYTF. The CDR3 region has the DNA TGTGCCAGCAGTGAAGACTACAGCTATGGCTACACCTTC.

V is TRBV14 and J is TRBJ1-1, with D hard to call. The length of the CDR3 is 15 residues. The V gene's germline CDR1 is SGHDN and CDR2 FVKESK. Trimming shortened V by 1 base and J by 6 bases, and 15 bases separated the two germline ends. The CDR3 region is CASSQVAFSGAEAFF. The CDR3 nucleotides read TGTGCCAGCAGCCAAGTCGCATTTTCGGGCGCTGAAGCTTTCTTT.

In DNA form, the CDR3 reads TGTGCCAGCAGCTTTGGGGACAGGGCATATGGCTACACCTTC. Protein: CASSFGDRAYGYTF. V is TRBV7-2 and J is TRBJ1-2; 9 nucleotides match TRBD1. V dropped 3 bases and J dropped 5; count of bases not matched to a gene: 4. The CDR3 sequence is 14 residues long. The germline gives CDR1 SGHTA, CDR2 FQGNSA.